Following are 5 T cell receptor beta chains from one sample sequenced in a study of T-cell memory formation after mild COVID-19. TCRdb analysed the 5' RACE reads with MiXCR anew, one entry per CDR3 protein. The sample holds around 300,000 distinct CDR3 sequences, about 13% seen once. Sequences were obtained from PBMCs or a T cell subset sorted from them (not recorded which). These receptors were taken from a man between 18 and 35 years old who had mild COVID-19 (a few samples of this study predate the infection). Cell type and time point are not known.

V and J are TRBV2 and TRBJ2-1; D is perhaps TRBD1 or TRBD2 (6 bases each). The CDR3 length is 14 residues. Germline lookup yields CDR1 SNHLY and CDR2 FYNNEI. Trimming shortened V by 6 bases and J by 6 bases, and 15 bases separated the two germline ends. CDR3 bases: TGTGCCAGCAGCCCTACTGGGGGGCCCAATGAGCAGTTCTTC. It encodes CASSPTGGPNEQFF. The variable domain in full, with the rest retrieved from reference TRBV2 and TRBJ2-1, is EPEVTQTPSHQVTQMGQEVILRCVPISNHLYFYWYRQILGQKVEFLVSFYNNEISEKSEIFDDQFSVERPDGSNFTLKIRSTKLEDSAMYFCASSPTGGPNEQFFGPGTRLTVL.

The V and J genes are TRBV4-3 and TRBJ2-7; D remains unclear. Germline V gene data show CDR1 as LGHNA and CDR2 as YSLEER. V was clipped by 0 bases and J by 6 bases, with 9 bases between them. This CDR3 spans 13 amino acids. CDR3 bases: TGCGCCAGCAGCCAAGATCCATGGGGCGAGCAGTACTTC. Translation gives CASSQDPWGEQYF.

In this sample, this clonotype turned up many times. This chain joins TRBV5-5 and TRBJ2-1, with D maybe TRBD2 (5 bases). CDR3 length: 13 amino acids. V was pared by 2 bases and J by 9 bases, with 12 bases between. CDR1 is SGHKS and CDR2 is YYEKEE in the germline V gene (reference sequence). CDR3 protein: CASSFNSGAEQFF. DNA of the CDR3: TGTGCCAGCAGCTTTAACAGCGGCGCTGAGCAGTTCTTC.

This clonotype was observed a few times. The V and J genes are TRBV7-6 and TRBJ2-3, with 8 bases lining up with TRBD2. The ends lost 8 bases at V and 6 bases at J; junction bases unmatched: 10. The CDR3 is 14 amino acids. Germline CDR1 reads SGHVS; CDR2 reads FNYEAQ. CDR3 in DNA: TGTGCCAGCTCCGCGGGGGGCGGGGTTGATACGCAGTATTTT. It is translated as CASSAGGGVDTQYF. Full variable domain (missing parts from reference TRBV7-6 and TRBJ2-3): GAGVSQSPRYKVTKRGQDVALRCDPISGHVSLYWYRQALGQGPEFLTYFNYEAQQDKSGLPNDRFSAERPEGSISTLTIQRTEQRDSAMYRCASSAGGGVDTQYFGPGTRLTVL.

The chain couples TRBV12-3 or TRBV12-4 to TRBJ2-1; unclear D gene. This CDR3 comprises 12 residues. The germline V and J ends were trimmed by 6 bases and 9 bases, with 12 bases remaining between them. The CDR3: CASSTLVPEQFF. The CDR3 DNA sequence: TGTGCCAGCAGCACTCTCGTACCTGAGCAGTTCTTC.